The clone carrying this TCR beta chain was counted many times. The antigen is not known. The CDR3 loop spans 15 amino acids. The germline V gene encodes CDR1 MNHEY and CDR2 SVGEGT. V lost 2 bases and J 4 bases, leaving 11 bases between the germline ends. This entry comes from a study of glioma-infiltrating T cells. TCR alpha and beta CDR3 regions were amplified from RNA using iRepertoire nested multiplex PCR. TCRdb re-derived calls from the multiplex PCR reads in MiXCR, one entry per CDR3 protein. The sample includes under 200,000 distinct CDR3 sequences, around 40% of them seen just once. Findings and limits, study-wide: Tissue-blood divergence was below expectation in non-neoplastic patients, above in gliomas.

This receptor was taken from a human donor with low-grade glioma or glioblastoma, undergoing nonglioma brain surgery, or in good health (not recorded which). V usage is TRBV6-2 or TRBV6-3 and J usage is TRBJ2-2; D is undetermined. The sample consisted of glioma tissue, nonneoplastic brain tissue, or PBMCs (not recorded which). DNA of the CDR3: TGTGCCAGCAGTTACGAATCAACCCGCACCGGGGAGCTGTTTTTT. It encodes CASSYESTRTGELFF.